This is a list of T cell receptor beta chains from one sample in a study of blood T cell repertoires in COVID-19. The assay was immunoSEQ multiplex PCR, and TCRdb's table has in-frame clones only and misses some. This sample has roughly 46,000 clones; 70% to 90% occur once, and the top ten carry 15% to 19%. The sample consisted of peripheral blood. Every receptor here comes from a human donor in a cohort sampled during active COVID-19. The donor label of this sample is uncertain. The CDR3 runs from the conserved cysteine through the conserved F or W. The D gene is left open where the match is weak. A clone size is listed for some rows: how often the clone was seen (once, few, many), or a class if it is expanded.

J gene | D gene | clone size | V gene | CDR3 protein | CDR3 DNA
TRBJ1-2 | TRBD1 | large | TRBV19 | CASSIRGQGYGYTF | TGTGCCAGTAGTATTAGGGGACAGGGTTACGGCTACACCTTC
TRBJ1-4 | - | - | TRBV10-3 | CAIRRTGTNEKLFF | TGTGCCATCAGACGTACAGGGACTAATGAAAAACTGTTTTTT
TRBJ1-4 | - | - | TRBV9 | CASSVTQGSNEKLFF | TGTGCCAGCAGCGTAACACAGGGATCTAATGAAAAACTGTTTTTT
TRBJ2-3 | TRBD2 | - | TRBV5-1 | CASSLVVGGADTQYF | TGCGCCAGCAGCCTGGTGGTGGGGGGGGCAGATACGCAGTATTTT
TRBJ2-7 | - | - | TRBV5-3 | CARSLESGVSYEQYF | TGTGCCAGAAGCTTGGAATCGGGGGTATCCTACGAGCAGTACTTC
TRBJ1-1 | TRBD1 | - | TRBV9 | CASSARQGVGTEAFF | TGTGCCAGCAGCGCCCGACAGGGGGTGGGCACTGAAGCTTTCTTT
TRBJ2-6 | - | - | TRBV4-2 | CASSQHGGDSGANVLTF | TGTGCCAGCAGCCAACACGGCGGGGACTCTGGGGCCAACGTCCTGACTTTC
TRBJ1-2 | - | - | TRBV5-6 | CASSSQGNYGYTF | TGTGCCAGCAGCTCACAGGGAAACTATGGCTACACCTTC
TRBJ2-5 | TRBD2 | - | TRBV28 | CASRTFILAGDPRETQYF | TGTGCCAGCAGGACCTTTATTTTAGCGGGGGACCCCAGGGAGACCCAGTACTTC
TRBJ1-2 | - | - | TRBV18 | CASSTNNNYGYTF | TGTGCCAGCTCAACAAACAATAACTATGGCTACACCTTC
TRBJ1-5 | - | - | TRBV7-2 | CASSWTAPSAQHF | TGTGCCAGCAGTTGGACAGCTCCCTCGGCCCAGCATTTT
TRBJ2-3 | - | - | TRBV9 | CASTTSSSTDTQYF | TGTGCCAGCACGACATCGTCTAGCACAGATACGCAGTATTTT
TRBJ1-2 | - | - | TRBV6-5 | CASSYQGGYGYTF | TGTGCCAGCAGTTATCAAGGGGGCTATGGCTACACCTTC
TRBJ1-4 | TRBD1 | - | TRBV7-9 | CASSPGQGATNEKLFF | TGTGCCAGCAGCCCGGGACAGGGTGCAACTAATGAAAAACTGTTTTTT
TRBJ2-2 | - | - | TRBV6-2/TRBV6-3 | CASSLTPESYTGELFF | TGTGCCAGCAGCCTTACGCCCGAGTCCTACACCGGGGAGCTGTTTTTT
TRBJ2-7 | - | - | TRBV5-1 | CASSFSGQGYEQYF | TGCGCCAGCAGCTTCTCCGGCCAGGGCTACGAGCAGTACTTC
TRBJ2-1 | TRBD2 | - | TRBV27 | CASSLRGGEQFF | TGTGCCAGCAGTTTACGGGGGGGTGAGCAGTTCTTC
TRBJ2-2 | TRBD2 | - | TRBV7-8 | CASSASGARAGELFF | TGTGCCAGCAGCGCTAGCGGGGCCCGGGCGGGGGAGCTGTTTTTT
TRBJ2-3 | - | once | TRBV24-1 | CATSDLPSTDTQYF | TGTGCCACCAGTGATTTGCCATCCACAGATACGCAGTATTTT
TRBJ2-3 | TRBD2 | - | TRBV10-3 | CAISVAGGARTDTQYF | TGTGCCATCAGTGTAGCGGGCGGAGCCCGCACAGATACGCAGTATTTT
TRBJ1-3 | - | - | TRBV13 | CASSVRVSGNTIYF | TGTGCCAGCAGCGTCCGGGTCTCTGGAAACACCATATATTTT
TRBJ1-2 | - | - | TRBV21-1 | CASSKPDSPANYGYTF | TGTGCCAGCAGCAAACCGGACAGTCCAGCTAACTATGGCTACACCTTC
TRBJ2-1 | TRBD1 | - | TRBV7-3 | CASSTGTGGNEQFF | TGTGCCAGCAGCACCGGGACAGGGGGCAATGAGCAGTTCTTC
TRBJ1-5 | - | - | TRBV20-1 | CSASTGNQPQHF | TGCAGTGCTAGTACCGGGAATCAGCCCCAGCATTTT